This T cell receptor beta chain was captured in a study of T cells in Graves' hyperthyroidism and ophthalmopathy. Study summary: Prior to any treatment, at the point of initial diagnosis, peripheral blood was collected.

CDR1 and CDR2 (germline): MDHEN, SYDVKM. V lost 5 bases, J lost 0 bases, and 13 bases lay in between. This CDR3 comprises 15 residues. This clonotype was counted at least ten times. Regions amplified from RNA transcripts were the TCR beta CDR3 regions. A first-round RT-PCR of the TCR CDR3 used the HTBI primer set. TCRdb analysed the multiplex PCR reads with MiXCR anew, one entry per CDR3 protein. The sample lists a few hundred thousand distinct CDR3 sequences; about 15% were seen once. This chain connects TRBV28 to TRBJ1-2; possible D gene TRBD1, 5 bases. The sequence was collected from a woman in her twenties or thirties with Graves' hyperthyroidism. Source material: blood. The CDR3 nucleotides are TGTGCCAGCAGTCGGGGACGCACAGCTAACTATGGCTACACCTTC. Translating it yields CASSRGRTANYGYTF.